This T cell receptor (beta chain) was obtained from a study of blood T cell repertoires in COVID-19. Losses at the gene ends were 5 bases for V and 3 bases for J; bases not matched to a gene: 13. This CDR3 spans 16 amino acids. CDR1 is LNHDA and CDR2 is SQIVND in the germline V gene (reference sequence). The assay was immunoSEQ multiplex PCR, and TCRdb's table has in-frame clones only and misses some. The table includes 180,000 or so clones, more than 65% detected once. The sequencing sample was made of PBMCs or T cells enriched from blood (not recorded which). The rearrangement uses TRBV19 and TRBJ2-7, with 7 positions matching TRBD1. This TCR came from a man aged 45-65 years who had recovered from COVID-19. The CDR3 sequence: CASSEIPGQKIYEQYF. The CDR3 coding sequence is TGTGCCAGTAGTGAAATTCCGGGACAGAAAATCTACGAGCAGTACTTC.